A single sample gave rise to the 5 T cell receptor beta chains below, sequenced in a study of vaccination and CD4 T cells after COVID-19. Treatment indicated: approximately 11-day PBMC culture with coronavirus spike peptide pools or control peptides (ViraFEST assay). Their recognized antigens are unknown. An Oncomine TCR Beta short-read assay was used to sequence the DNA from cultured CD4+ T cells. TCRdb analysed the PCR reads with MiXCR anew, one entry per CDR3 protein. The table records about 15,000 distinct CDR3 sequences, under 70% of them present only once. Sequencing was done on a sample of CD4+ T cells from blood, cultured in vitro. The origin of the receptors is a human donor who had recovered from COVID-19.

V usage is TRBV2 and J usage is TRBJ2-5; D remains ambiguous. V lost 3 bases, J lost 5 bases, and 10 bases lay in between. Looked up from germline, CDR1 is SNHLY and CDR2 is FYNNEI. The CDR3 is 13 amino acids. The CDR3 here is CASSESSRETQYF. The CDR3 DNA reads as TGTGCCAGCAGTGAGAGTAGCCGGGAGACCCAGTACTTC. The full variable domain, rest sourced from reference TRBV2 and TRBJ2-5, is EPEVTQTPSHQVTQMGQEVILRCVPISNHLYFYWYRQILGQKVEFLVSFYNNEISEKSEIFDDQFSVERPDGSNFTLKIRSTKLEDSAMYFCASSESSRETQYFGPGTRLLVL.

V and J are TRBV5-1 and TRBJ1-2; the D gene is possibly TRBD1 (5 bases). Germline loops: CDR1 SGHRS, CDR2 YFSETQ. V dropped 0 bases and J dropped 4 bases, with 13 bases sitting between them. The CDR3 is made up of 15 amino acids. CDR3 in amino acids: CASSLALGHSYGYTF. CDR3 nucleotide sequence: TGCGCCAGCAGCTTGGCCCTAGGACACTCCTATGGCTACACCTTC.

This chain uses TRBV25-1 with TRBJ2-1; D might be TRBD1 (5 bases). V shed 3 bases and J shed 0 bases, with 18 bases lying between them. The CDR3 is 18 amino acids. Per germline, CDR1 MGHDK and CDR2 SYGVNS. CDR3: CASSDPRTRLSSYNEQFF. CDR3 bases: TGTGCCAGCAGTGATCCGAGGACACGGCTGAGCTCCTACAATGAGCAGTTCTTC.

This rearrangement joins TRBV28 to TRBJ2-1; 10 nucleotides match TRBD2. V dropped 6 bases and J dropped 4; count of bases not matched to a gene: 9. Germline CDR1 is MDHEN and CDR2 is SYDVKM. This CDR3 has 16 amino acids. The CDR3 DNA follows: TGTGCCAGCAGCCATAGACTAGCGGGCGAATACAATGAGCAGTTCTTC. It codes for CASSHRLAGEYNEQFF.

The V gene is TRBV6-1, the J gene TRBJ2-1; TRBD1 aligns across 8 bases. This CDR3 spans 14 amino acids. CDR1 is MNHNS and CDR2 is SASEGT in the germline V gene. Unmatched junction bases numbered 6, after V lost 7 bases and J lost 4 bases. The CDR3 sequence is CASTRGDRYNEQFF. CDR3 bases: TGTGCCAGCACAAGGGGGGACAGGTACAATGAGCAGTTCTTC.